Listed here are 5 T cell receptor beta chains from one sample, sequenced in a study of identical twins. TCRdb reanalysed the 5' RACE reads using MiXCR and keeps one entry per CDR3 protein. The table lists hundreds of thousands of distinct CDR3 sequences, over 8.5% of them singletons. This sample was shared with a second study, whose subject was yellow fever vaccine responses in identical twins.

What was sequenced was PBMCs. The source of these receptors is a woman between 18 and 29 years old in good health.

This clonotype was found a few times. This chain uses TRBV29-1 with TRBJ2-7, with TRBD1 identical over 9 bases. V shed 1 base and J 5 bases; nucleotides not matched to a gene: 9. CDR3 length: 15 amino acids. The germline gives CDR1 SQVTM, CDR2 ANQGSEA. The CDR3 nucleotides read TGCAGCGTTGAAGTCGGGGACAGGGAGGTAAACGAGCAGTACTTC. Encoded protein: CSVEVGDREVNEQYF.

This rearrangement joins TRBV20-1 to TRBJ2-5, with 7 bases aligning to TRBD2. Germline loops: CDR1 DFQATT, CDR2 SNEGSKA (reference sequence). The CDR3 is 14 residues long. The junction had 9 bases not matched to a gene; V was cut back by 0 bases and J by 8 bases. The DNA of the CDR3 is TGCAGTGCTAGAGATGGGACTATAGCGCTTACCCAGTACTTC. It yields the protein CSARDGTIALTQYF.

The chain links TRBV7-9 to TRBJ1-1; no definite D call. V dropped 5 bases and J dropped 5 bases, with 12 bases sitting between them. The CDR3 spans 13 residues. Germline V gives CDR1 SEHNR, CDR2 FQNEAQ (reference sequence). The DNA of the CDR3 is TGTGCCAGCAGCCCCCAGAACCGGACTGAAGCTTTCTTT. Its translation: CASSPQNRTEAFF.

This clonotype appeared a few times. The CDR3 here is CASSLGFTSGTYEQYF. The CDR3 coding sequence is TGTGCCAGCAGCTTAGGCTTTACTAGCGGGACCTACGAGCAGTACTTC. The chain uses TRBV11-2 and TRBJ2-7, with TRBD2 matching 10 bases. CDR3 length: 16 residues. The germline V gene has CDR1 SGHAT and CDR2 FQNNGV. V dropped 1 base and J dropped 2; count of bases not matched to a gene: 5.

This clonotype was counted only a few times. The chain recombines TRBV6-5 with TRBJ2-5, with a tentative D call TRBD1 (5 bases). Germline values: CDR1 MNHEY, CDR2 SVGAGI. This CDR3 spans 12 amino acids. The germline V and J ends were trimmed by 7 bases and 10 bases, with 16 bases remaining between them. The DNA of the CDR3 is TGTGCCAGCATGAGACCAGGGTATGGCCAGTACTTC. This sequence encodes CASMRPGYGQYF.